Following are 27 T cell receptor beta chains from one sample sequenced in a study of blood T cell repertoires in COVID-19. Here immunoSEQ multiplex PCR was the method, and the copy in TCRdb shows in-frame clones only, minus some. The repertoire holds 250,000 to 300,000 clones, with roughly 90% as singletons. Sequencing was done on a sample of peripheral blood. These receptors came from a woman in her twenties or thirties with COVID-19, enrolled during active disease.

The sample holds a few counts of this clone. The chain links TRBV21-1 to TRBJ2-1; the table's D gene call, TRBD2, was not cross checked with the DNA. TRBV21-1 has pseudogene status. CDR3 length: 12 residues. The chain's CDR3 is CASRTNYNEQFF. The CDR3 DNA is TGTGCCAGCAGGACTAACTACAATGAGCAGTTCTTC.

J is TRBJ2-3 and V is TRBV7-9, with TRBD2 identical over 7 bases. J was trimmed by 2 bases and V by 5 bases; bases with no gene match: 13. Germline V gives CDR1 SEHNR, CDR2 FQNEAQ (reference sequence). The CDR3 covers 17 residues. Here the CDR3 DNA reads TGTGCCAGCAGCGCCAGGAGCTCTAGCGGAAACACAGATACGCAGTATTTT. As protein: CASSARSSSGNTDTQYF. Using reference TRBV7-9 and TRBJ2-3 for the parts outside the CDR3, the full variable domain is DTGVSQNPRHKITKRGQNVTFRCDPISEHNRLYWYRQTLGQGPEFLTYFQNEAQLEKSRLLSDRFSAERPKGSFSTLEIQRTEQGDSAMYLCASSARSSSGNTDTQYFGPGTRLTVL.

The chain links TRBV9 to TRBJ1-4, with D possibly being TRBD1 (6 bases). Looked up from germline, CDR1 is SGDLS and CDR2 is YYNGEE. This CDR3 contains 14 residues. Trimming pared 3 bases from V and 7 bases from J, leaving 13 bases between. CDR3 bases: TGTGCCAGCAGCGAACAGGGTAGTCGTGAAAAACTGTTTTTT. It yields the protein CASSEQGSREKLFF.

This chain joins TRBV30 and TRBJ1-3; unclear D gene. Germline assignment: CDR1 GTSNPN and CDR2 SVGIG (reference sequence). The length of the CDR3 is 11 residues. DNA for the CDR3: TGTGCACGGGACTCTGGAAACACCATATATTTT. This encodes CARDSGNTIYF.

The DNA of the CDR3 is TGTGCCAGCAGCCAGTGGGGACTAGCGGGAGAAGAGACCCAGTACTTC. It codes for CASSQWGLAGEETQYF. This chain uses TRBV7-9 with TRBJ2-5, with 14 bases aligning to TRBD2. The CDR3 is 16 residues long. Germline CDR1 reads SEHNR; CDR2 reads FQNEAQ (reference sequence). Trimming cost V 5 bases and J 3 bases; bases outside gene matches: 5.

V and J are TRBV7-2 and TRBJ2-2; a possible D gene is TRBD2 (5 bases). The CDR3 consists of 13 residues. Trimming pared 6 bases from V and 7 bases from J, leaving 12 bases between. The germline V gene encodes CDR1 SGHTA and CDR2 FQGNSA. CDR3 DNA sequence: TGTGCCAGCAGTTCACAGCGGCGCGGGGAGCTGTTTTTT. Protein: CASSSQRRGELFF.

A single count supports this clone. Other nucleotide sequences in the sample specify the same CDR3. The CDR3, as DNA: TGTGCCAGTAGTCCTAGACTCCCGGGTGGGGCCAACGTCCTGACTTTC. The encoded protein is CASSPRLPGGANVLTF. The rearrangement uses TRBV19 and TRBJ2-6, with D unresolved. V was pared by 5 bases and J by 3 bases, with 14 bases between. The CDR3 runs to 16 residues. CDR1 is LNHDA, CDR2 SQIVND, per germline (reference sequence).

The table lists this clone with a count of one. The rearrangement joins TRBV6-5 to TRBJ2-5; the D gene is possibly TRBD2 (6 bases). This CDR3 has 15 residues. Per germline, CDR1 MNHEY and CDR2 SVGAGI. The V and J ends lost 0 bases and 8 bases respectively, with 16 bases between them. CDR3 sequence: CASSYSLAPPETQYF. The CDR3, as DNA: TGTGCCAGCAGTTACTCGCTAGCGCCACCGGAAACCCAGTACTTC.

The gene calls are TRBV10-3 and TRBJ1-1; D remains unclear. CDR3 length: 11 residues. Germline V gene sequence: CDR1 ENHRY, CDR2 SYGVKD. V was shortened by 1 base and J by 8 bases, with 5 bases between the two germline ends. The CDR3 sequence is CAISEFREAFF. The CDR3 DNA follows: TGTGCCATCAGTGAGTTCAGAGAAGCTTTCTTT.

A single count supports this clone. The chain carries TRBV18 and TRBJ1-4; possibly TRBD1 for D (6 bases). Trimming stripped 5 bases from V and 6 bases from J, with 10 bases between. CDR3 size: 13 residues. In germline, CDR1 is KGHSH, CDR2 LQKENI. CDR3 sequence: CASSWDMDEKLFF. In DNA form, the CDR3 reads TGTGCCAGCTCATGGGACATGGATGAAAAACTGTTTTTT.

The chain recombines TRBV5-6 with TRBJ1-2, with TRBD1 identical over 9 bases. V lost 0 bases to trimming and J lost 7 bases; unmatched junction nucleotides: 4. This CDR3 is 14 amino acids long. Germline lookup yields CDR1 SGHDT and CDR2 YYEEEE. CDR3: CASSLGTGGVGYTF. The CDR3 DNA reads TGTGCCAGCAGCTTGGGTACAGGGGGCGTTGGCTACACCTTC. Combining the CDR3 with reference TRBV5-6 and TRBJ1-2 gives the whole variable domain DAGVTQSPTHLIKTRGQQVTLRCSPKSGHDTVSWYQQALGQGPQFIFQYYEEEERQRGNFPDRFSGHQFPNYSSELNVNALLLGDSALYLCASSLGTGGVGYTFGSGTRLTVV.

V is TRBV25-1 and J is TRBJ2-5; possibly TRBD1 for D (6 bases). V was trimmed by 3 bases and J by 9 bases, leaving 20 bases between them. Germline V gene data show CDR1 as MGHDK and CDR2 as SYGVNS. The CDR3 has 15 residues. The CDR3 nucleotides read TGTGCCAGCAGTGATGGGGGCAGGGTGAGAGGGGCCCAGTACTTC. It yields the protein CASSDGGRVRGAQYF. The complete variable domain, with remaining parts taken from reference TRBV25-1 and TRBJ2-5, reads EADIYQTPRYLVIGTGKKITLECSQTMGHDKMYWYQQDPGMELHLIHYSYGVNSTEKGDLSSESTVSRIRTEHFPLTLESARPSHTSQYLCASSDGGRVRGAQYFGPGTRLLVL.

With regard to this clone: A junction end diverges from the germline sequence, so it may reflect a read error. The chain is built from TRBV11-2 and TRBJ2-7; TRBD1 aligns across 8 bases. In germline, CDR1 is SGHAT, CDR2 FQNNGV. This CDR3 comprises 14 residues. For the CDR3, the DNA is TGTGCCAGCACCTTACCCTACAGGGGGTGGGAGCAGTACTTC. Translated, it gives CASTLPYRGWEQYF.

Regarding this clone: The sample holds other DNA sequences that translate to the same CDR3. This sequence joins TRBV6-5 and TRBJ1-1; a possible D gene is TRBD1 (5 bases). V was clipped by 5 bases and J by 1 base, with 8 bases between them. The CDR3 length is 13 residues. Germline-derived CDR1 and CDR2 are MNHEY and SVGAGI. The CDR3 DNA sequence: TGTGCCAGCAGTAGACAGCCGAACACTGAAGCTTTCTTT. This sequence encodes CASSRQPNTEAFF.

The V gene is TRBV29-1, the J gene TRBJ2-1, with D perhaps TRBD1 (7 bases). Germline CDR1 is SQVTM and CDR2 is ANQGSEA. Deletions cut 4 bases from V and 5 bases from J, with 12 bases between. This CDR3 region has 13 residues. CDR3 sequence: CSVARGDHNEQFF. The CDR3 region has the DNA TGCAGCGTTGCCAGGGGGGACCACAATGAGCAGTTCTTC.

The chain uses TRBV28 and TRBJ1-3, with 7 bases identical to TRBD1. J lost 3 bases, V lost 8 bases, and 7 bases had no gene match. The CDR3 covers 14 residues. CDR1 and CDR2 from the germline V gene are MDHEN and SYDVKM. Here the CDR3 reads CASEETGRGNTIYF. The DNA of the CDR3 is TGTGCCAGCGAAGAGACAGGGCGTGGAAACACCATATATTTT.

This rearrangement joins TRBV10-3 to TRBJ1-1; D is possibly TRBD1 (6 bases). V was pared by 3 bases and J by 5 bases, with 10 bases between. The germline V gene has CDR1 ENHRY and CDR2 SYGVKD. The CDR3 length is 13 residues. For the CDR3, the DNA is TGTGCCATCAGTGATACAGGGAAAACTGAAGCTTTCTTT. This gives the protein CAISDTGKTEAFF.

The rearrangement uses TRBV27 and TRBJ1-2; 9 bases are a match to TRBD1. The germline gives CDR1 MNHEY, CDR2 SMNVEV (reference sequence). J lost 5 bases, V lost 5 bases, and 15 bases had no gene match. The CDR3 contains 17 residues. The CDR3 DNA reads TGTGCCAGCAGTCTAGTGACCGGGACAGGGCATTGGTATGGCTACACCTTC. It codes for CASSLVTGTGHWYGYTF.

The CDR3 coding sequence is TGTGCCAGCACCCTCGAGGGAACCAACGAGCAGTACTTC. Translation: CASTLEGTNEQYF. The chain is built from TRBV6-6 and TRBJ2-7; perhaps TRBD2 as D (5 bases). This CDR3 has 13 amino acids. The V end lost 7 bases, the J end lost 5 bases, and 15 bases lay between the germline ends. From germline, CDR1 is MNHNY and CDR2 SVGAGI (reference sequence).

The V and J genes are TRBV10-3 and TRBJ1-2; tentative D call: TRBD1 (5 bases). Germline assignment: CDR1 ENHRY and CDR2 SYGVKD. This CDR3 spans 13 amino acids. V was pared by 2 bases and J by 2 bases, with 6 bases between. The CDR3 loop reads CAISEPGNYGYTF. The CDR3 coding sequence is TGTGCCATCAGTGAGCCAGGGAACTATGGCTACACCTTC.

The rearrangement joins TRBV2 to TRBJ1-1, with D perhaps TRBD1 (6 bases). Germline loops: CDR1 SNHLY, CDR2 FYNNEI. The CDR3 length is 14 residues. Trimming removed 0 bases from V and 4 bases from J, with 9 bases in between. CDR3 sequence reads: CASSEAGGITEAFF. In DNA, the CDR3 is TGTGCCAGCAGTGAAGCAGGGGGTATCACTGAAGCTTTCTTT.

V usage is TRBV7-8 and J usage is TRBJ2-1; 9 nucleotides line up with TRBD2. The CDR3 is 14 amino acids. Germline V CDR1 and CDR2: SGHVS, FQNEAQ. V shed 4 bases, J shed 5 bases, and the junction held 3 bases outside the gene matches. CDR3 residues: CASSWLAGNNEQFF. The CDR3 nucleotides read TGTGCCAGCAGCTGGCTAGCGGGAAACAATGAGCAGTTCTTC.

This clone has just a few counts. The chain carries TRBV5-1 and TRBJ1-1; D gene ambiguous. Germline assignment: CDR1 SGHRS and CDR2 YFSETQ. This CDR3 has 15 amino acids. Trimming left V 1 base short and J 5 bases short, with 15 bases between. CDR3 in amino acids: CASSLSPNSGTEAFF. Written as DNA, the CDR3 is TGCGCCAGCAGCTTGTCGCCAAATTCGGGGACTGAAGCTTTCTTT.

This clone was seen just once. The V gene is TRBV10-1, the J gene TRBJ2-7; D may be TRBD1 (6 bases). Trimming pared 4 bases from V and 6 bases from J, leaving 13 bases between. From germline, CDR1 is WNHNN and CDR2 SYGVQD (reference sequence). The CDR3 has 13 residues. In DNA, the CDR3 is TGCGCCAGCAGTGCCAGTGGGGGCGGCGAGCAGTACTTC. It is translated as CASSASGGGEQYF.

This clone was seen a few times. The chain couples TRBV30 to TRBJ2-7; a possible D gene is TRBD1 (5 bases). The CDR3 consists of 13 residues. Trimming pared 1 base from V and 6 bases from J, leaving 13 bases between. The V gene's germline CDR1 is GTSNPN and CDR2 SVGIG (reference sequence). The CDR3 DNA is TGTGCCTGGAGTGAGGGGAACCTTTCCGAGCAGTACTTC. Translation: CAWSEGNLSEQYF.

The genes are TRBV24-1 and TRBJ2-1; D is unresolved. Per the germline V gene, CDR1 is KGHDR and CDR2 is SFDVKD. Between the trimmed V and J ends, which lost 8 bases and 7 bases, there was a span of 8 bases. The CDR3 loop spans 11 amino acids. CDR3 nucleotides: TGTGCCACCACCGCAGGAAATGAGCAGTTCTTC. It yields the protein CATTAGNEQFF.

This sequence joins TRBV10-3 and TRBJ2-7; D is perhaps TRBD1 (6 bases). The CDR3 runs 14 residues. V lost 2 bases and J lost 4, with 12 bases in between. In germline, CDR1 is ENHRY, CDR2 SYGVKD. CDR3 sequence reads: CAISEPRTVYEQYF. CDR3 DNA sequence: TGTGCCATCAGTGAGCCCCGGACAGTTTACGAGCAGTACTTC.